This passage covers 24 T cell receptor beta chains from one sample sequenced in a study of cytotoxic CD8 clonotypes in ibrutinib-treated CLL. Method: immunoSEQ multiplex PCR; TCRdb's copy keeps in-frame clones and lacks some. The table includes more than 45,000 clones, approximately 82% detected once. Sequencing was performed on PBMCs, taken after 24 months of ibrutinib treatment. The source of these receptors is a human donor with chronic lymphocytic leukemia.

The chain's CDR3 is CASSHRDEEFF. The DNA of the CDR3 is TGTGCCAGCAGTCACCGGGACGAGGAGTTCTTC. The V and J genes are TRBV6-1 and TRBJ2-1; tentatively, D is TRBD1 or TRBD2 (5 bases each). The V and J ends lost 5 bases and 14 bases respectively, with 13 bases between them. Germline V gives CDR1 MNHNS, CDR2 SASEGT. This CDR3 is built from 11 residues.

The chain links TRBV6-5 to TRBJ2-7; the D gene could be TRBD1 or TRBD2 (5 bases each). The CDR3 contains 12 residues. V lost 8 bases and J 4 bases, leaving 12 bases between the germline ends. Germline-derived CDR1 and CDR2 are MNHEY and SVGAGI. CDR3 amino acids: CASGPGGYEQYF. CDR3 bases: TGTGCCAGCGGTCCTGGGGGTTACGAGCAGTACTTC.

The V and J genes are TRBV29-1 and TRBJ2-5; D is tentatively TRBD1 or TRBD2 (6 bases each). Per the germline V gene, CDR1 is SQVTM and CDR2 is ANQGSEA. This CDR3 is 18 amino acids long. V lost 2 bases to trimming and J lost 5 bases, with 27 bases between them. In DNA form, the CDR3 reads TGCAGCGTTGAACTCCTTTTTCGCGGAGGGGGTAGAGGCGAGACCCAGTACTTC. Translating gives CSVELLFRGGGRGETQYF.

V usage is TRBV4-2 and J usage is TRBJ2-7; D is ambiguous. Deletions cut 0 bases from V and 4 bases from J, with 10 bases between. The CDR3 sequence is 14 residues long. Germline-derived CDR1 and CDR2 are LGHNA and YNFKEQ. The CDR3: CASSQERSGYEQYF. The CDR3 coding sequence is TGTGCCAGCAGCCAAGAGAGATCTGGATACGAGCAGTACTTC.

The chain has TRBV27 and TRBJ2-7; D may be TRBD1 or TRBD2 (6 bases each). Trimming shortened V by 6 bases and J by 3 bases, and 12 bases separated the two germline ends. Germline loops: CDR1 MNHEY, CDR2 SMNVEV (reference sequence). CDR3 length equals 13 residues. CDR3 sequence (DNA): TGTGCCAGCAGAAGGGGGGTGTACTACGAGCAGTACTTC. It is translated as CASRRGVYYEQYF.

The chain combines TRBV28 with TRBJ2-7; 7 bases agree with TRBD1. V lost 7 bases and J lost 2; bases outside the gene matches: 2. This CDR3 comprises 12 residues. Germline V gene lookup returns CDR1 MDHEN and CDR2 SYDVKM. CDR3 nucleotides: TGTGCCAGCAACAGGGGAGCCTACGAGCAGTACTTC. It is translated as CASNRGAYEQYF.

The CDR3: CASSRTAQGTTGELFF. The DNA for the CDR3 is TGTGCCAGCAGCCGAACGGCCCAGGGGACCACCGGGGAGCTGTTTTTT. This chain joins TRBV9 and TRBJ2-2, with a weak D call TRBD1 (6 bases). The CDR3 consists of 16 residues. The germline V gene has CDR1 SGDLS and CDR2 YYNGEE. The V end lost 4 bases, the J end lost 4 bases, and 17 bases lay between the germline ends.

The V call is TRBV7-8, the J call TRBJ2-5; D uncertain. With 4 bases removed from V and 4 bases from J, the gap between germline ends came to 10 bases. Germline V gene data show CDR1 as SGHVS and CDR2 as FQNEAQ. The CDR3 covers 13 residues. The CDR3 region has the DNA TGTGCCAGCAGCTCCACAGTGGGAGAGACCCAGTACTTC. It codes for CASSSTVGETQYF. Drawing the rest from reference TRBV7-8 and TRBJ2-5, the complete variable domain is GAGVSQSPRYKVAKRGQDVALRCDPISGHVSLFWYQQALGQGPEFLTYFQNEAQLDKSGLPSDRFFAERPEGSVSTLKIQRTQQEDSAVYLCASSSTVGETQYFGPGTRLLVL.

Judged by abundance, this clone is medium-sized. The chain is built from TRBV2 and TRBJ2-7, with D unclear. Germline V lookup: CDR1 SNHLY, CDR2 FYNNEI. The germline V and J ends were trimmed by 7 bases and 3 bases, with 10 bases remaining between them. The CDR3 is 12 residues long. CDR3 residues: CASTQMNYEQYF. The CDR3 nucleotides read TGTGCCAGCACGCAGATGAACTACGAGCAGTACTTC. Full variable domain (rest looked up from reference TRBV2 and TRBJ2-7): EPEVTQTPSHQVTQMGQEVILRCVPISNHLYFYWYRQILGQKVEFLVSFYNNEISEKSEIFDDQFSVERPDGSNFTLKIRSTKLEDSAMYFCASTQMNYEQYFGPGTRLTVT.

CDR3 protein: CASSFGTDTGELFF. The CDR3 coding sequence is TGTGCCAGCAGCTTCGGGACAGACACCGGGGAGCTGTTTTTT. The chain links TRBV7-7 to TRBJ2-2, with 7 bases lining up with TRBD1. The CDR3 consists of 14 residues. CDR1 and CDR2 (germline): SSHAT, FNYEAQ (reference sequence). Losses at the gene ends were 3 bases for V and 3 bases for J; bases not matched to a gene: 1.

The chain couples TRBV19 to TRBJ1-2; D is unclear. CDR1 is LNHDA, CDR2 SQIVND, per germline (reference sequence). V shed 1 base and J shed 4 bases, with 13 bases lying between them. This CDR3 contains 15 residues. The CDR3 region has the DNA TGTGCCAGTAGTATAGTGGCTGCTGGAGGCTATGGCTACACCTTC. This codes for CASSIVAAGGYGYTF.

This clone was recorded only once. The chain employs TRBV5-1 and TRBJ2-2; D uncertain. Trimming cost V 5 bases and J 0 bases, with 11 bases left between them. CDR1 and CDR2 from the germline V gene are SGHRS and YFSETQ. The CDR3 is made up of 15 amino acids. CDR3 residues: CASRGFLTNTGELFF. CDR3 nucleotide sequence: TGCGCCAGCAGGGGGTTCCTTACGAACACCGGGGAGCTGTTTTTT.

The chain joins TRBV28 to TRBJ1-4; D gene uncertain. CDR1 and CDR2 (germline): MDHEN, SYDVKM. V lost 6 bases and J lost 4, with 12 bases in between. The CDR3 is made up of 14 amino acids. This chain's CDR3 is CASSLPGSNEKLFF. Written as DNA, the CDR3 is TGTGCCAGCAGCCTCCCCGGGAGTAATGAAAAACTGTTTTTT.

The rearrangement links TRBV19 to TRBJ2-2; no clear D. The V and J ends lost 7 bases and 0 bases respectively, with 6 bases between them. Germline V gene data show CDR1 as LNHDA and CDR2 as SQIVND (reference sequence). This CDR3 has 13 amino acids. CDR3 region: CASIPPNTGELFF. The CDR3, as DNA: TGTGCCAGTATCCCCCCGAACACCGGGGAGCTGTTTTTT.

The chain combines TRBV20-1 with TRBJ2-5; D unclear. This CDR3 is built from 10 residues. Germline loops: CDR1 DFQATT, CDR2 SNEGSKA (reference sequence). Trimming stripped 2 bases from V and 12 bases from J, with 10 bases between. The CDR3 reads CSARINSEYF. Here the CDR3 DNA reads TGCAGTGCTAGAATAAACTCTGAGTACTTC.

The CDR3 DNA sequence: TGTGCCAGCAGCTTGGGTTGGAGGGGCACTGAAGCTTTCTTT. Protein product: CASSLGWRGTEAFF. J is TRBJ1-1 and V is TRBV7-2; D may be TRBD1 (5 bases). The CDR3 contains 14 residues. Germline-derived CDR1 and CDR2 are SGHTA and FQGNSA. V was pared by 3 bases and J by 4 bases, with 12 bases between.

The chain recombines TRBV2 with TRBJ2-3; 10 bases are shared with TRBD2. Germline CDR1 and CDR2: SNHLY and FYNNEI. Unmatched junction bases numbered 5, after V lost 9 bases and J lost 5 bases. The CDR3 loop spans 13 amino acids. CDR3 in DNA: TGTGCCAGAAGCGGGAGGGCCGTAGATACGCAGTATTTT. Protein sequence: CARSGRAVDTQYF.

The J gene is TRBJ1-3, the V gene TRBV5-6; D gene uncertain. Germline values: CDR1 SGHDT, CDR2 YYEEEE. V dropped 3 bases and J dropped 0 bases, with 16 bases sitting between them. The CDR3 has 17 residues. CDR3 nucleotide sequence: TGTGCCAGCAGCTCTCTGGGCGACGGTCCCTCTGGAAACACCATATATTTT. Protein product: CASSSLGDGPSGNTIYF.

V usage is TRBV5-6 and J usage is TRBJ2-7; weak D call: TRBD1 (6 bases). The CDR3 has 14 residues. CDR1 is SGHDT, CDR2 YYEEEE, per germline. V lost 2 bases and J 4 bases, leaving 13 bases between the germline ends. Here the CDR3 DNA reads TGTGCCAGCAGCTTTAGGGGACATAGGTACGAGCAGTACTTC. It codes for CASSFRGHRYEQYF.

CDR3 in DNA: TGTGCCAGCATTAATGCCGGGACTTCTGAAGCTTTCTTT. It yields the protein CASINAGTSEAFF. This sequence joins TRBV6-1 and TRBJ1-1, with D tentatively TRBD1 (5 bases). Germline V gene lookup returns CDR1 MNHNS and CDR2 SASEGT. The CDR3 covers 13 residues. The V and J ends lost 7 bases and 6 bases respectively, with 15 bases between them.

CDR3 protein: CASRLTETGNTIYF. For the CDR3, the DNA is TGTGCCAGCAGGCTGACAGAAACTGGAAACACCATATATTTT. The V call is TRBV7-2, the J call TRBJ1-3; tentatively, D is TRBD1 (5 bases). Germline V gene sequence: CDR1 SGHTA, CDR2 FQGNSA. Trimming stripped 6 bases from V and 2 bases from J, with 11 bases between. The CDR3 totals 14 residues.

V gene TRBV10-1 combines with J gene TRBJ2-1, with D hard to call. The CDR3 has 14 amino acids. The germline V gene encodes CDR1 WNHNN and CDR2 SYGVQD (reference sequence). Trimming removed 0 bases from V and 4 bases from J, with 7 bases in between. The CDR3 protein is CASSESSGYNEQFF. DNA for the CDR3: TGCGCCAGCAGTGAGTCGTCCGGGTACAATGAGCAGTTCTTC.

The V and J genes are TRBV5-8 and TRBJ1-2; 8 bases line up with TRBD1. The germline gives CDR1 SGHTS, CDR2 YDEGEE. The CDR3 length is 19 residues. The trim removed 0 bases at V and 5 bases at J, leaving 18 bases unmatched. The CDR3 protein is CASSLAPEDRVLVGYGYTF. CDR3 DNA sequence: TGTGCCAGCAGCTTGGCCCCGGAGGACAGGGTTTTAGTAGGGTATGGCTACACCTTC.

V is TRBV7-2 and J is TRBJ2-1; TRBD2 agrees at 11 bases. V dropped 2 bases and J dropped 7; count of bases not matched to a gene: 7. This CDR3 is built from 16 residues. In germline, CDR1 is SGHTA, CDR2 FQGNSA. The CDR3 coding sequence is TGTGCCAGCAGCTTACCGGGACTAGCGGCGTTTAATGAGCAGTTCTTC. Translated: CASSLPGLAAFNEQFF.